The clone carrying this T cell receptor (beta chain) was observed many times. Unique molecular identifiers were incorporated during preparation of the TCRbeta library. A single record per CDR3 protein comes from TCRdb applying MiXCR to the PCR reads. The repertoire consists of approximately 270,000 distinct CDR3 sequences, with more than 9% occurring once and the leading ten covering around 10%. The V gene's germline CDR1 is WSHSY and CDR2 SAAADI. V lost 6 bases to trimming and J lost 0 bases; unmatched junction nucleotides: 4. The CDR3 has 14 residues. This sample stems from a study of T-cell reconstitution after alpha-beta-depleted transplantation in children.

This sequence was found in a human donor who donated a stem cell graft to a child with SCID. The chain combines TRBV10-2 with TRBJ2-7; 8 bases map to TRBD2. Source: PBMCs from the stem cell graft donor, taken from the stem cell graft. The CDR3 spells CASRDSGDSYEQYF. In nucleotides, the CDR3 is TGCGCCAGCAGGGATAGCGGGGACTCCTACGAGCAGTACTTC.